The rows below give T cell receptor beta chains drawn from one sample of a study of cytomegalovirus exposure and HLA in healthy donors. The assay was immunoSEQ multiplex PCR, and TCRdb's table has in-frame clones only and misses some. The repertoire holds roughly 160,000 clones, with around 85% as singletons. Sequenced: PBMCs. All receptors come from a man aged 18 to 30 in good health and CMV-seropositive. Both conserved end residues are part of each CDR3. The D gene is left open where the match is weak. For some rows the clone size is stated as once, few or many, or as a class when expanded; others skip it.

>.|TRBV30|TRBD1|TRBJ2-7
CAWLGQGKSYEQYF
TGTGCCTGGTTGGGACAGGGGAAATCCTACGAGCAGTACTTC
>.|TRBV5-4|TRBD2|TRBJ2-1
CASFGGGNYNEQFF
TGTGCCAGCTTTGGCGGGGGAAACTACAATGAGCAGTTCTTC
>.|TRBV11-3|TRBD1|TRBJ1-3
CASSPRTGDGNTIYF
TGTGCCAGCAGCCCGAGGACAGGGGATGGAAACACCATATATTTT
>.|TRBV7-6|TRBD2|TRBJ2-3
CASSLMERGSTDTQYF
TGTGCCAGCAGCTTAATGGAGCGGGGGAGCACAGATACGCAGTATTTT
>.|TRBV10-3|TRBD2|TRBJ2-3
CAIRPSGGADTQYF
TGTGCCATCAGGCCTAGCGGGGGTGCAGATACGCAGTATTTT
>.|TRBV5-4|TRBD1|TRBJ2-7
CASSMAGTGVSYEQYF
TGTGCCAGCAGCATGGCCGGGACAGGGGTCTCCTACGAGCAGTACTTC
>.|TRBV18|TRBD1|TRBJ1-3
CASSSTGVGNTIYF
TGTGCCAGCTCAAGCACAGGGGTTGGAAACACCATATATTTT
>.|TRBV4-1|.|TRBJ1-6
CATSPGGYPPLHF
TGCGCCACCTCTCCGGGGGGCTATCCACCCCTCCACTTT
>.|TRBV10-2|.|TRBJ2-5
CASSVAGEQETQYF
TGCGCCAGCAGCGTTGCAGGGGAGCAAGAGACCCAGTACTTC
>few|TRBV6-1|TRBD2|TRBJ2-1
CASSDSLAGGFNEQFF
TGTGCCAGCAGTGATTCACTAGCGGGGGGTTTTAATGAGCAGTTCTTC
>.|TRBV10-3|TRBD1|TRBJ2-6
CAITPTGTGANVLTF
TGTGCCATCACCCCGACAGGGACTGGGGCCAACGTCCTGACTTTC
>.|TRBV5-1|TRBD2|TRBJ2-7
CASSPGTSGGPSYEQYF
TGCGCCAGCAGCCCCGGGACTAGCGGGGGGCCGAGCTACGAGCAGTACTTC
>.|TRBV19|TRBD1|TRBJ1-5
CASRGQGYIQPQHF
TGTGCCAGCCGGGGACAGGGGTACATTCAGCCCCAGCATTTT
>medium-sized|TRBV6-4|TRBD2|TRBJ2-1
CASSDSSGGANEQFF
TGTGCCAGCAGTGACTCTAGCGGGGGGGCCAATGAGCAGTTCTTC
>once|TRBV7-2|TRBD1|TRBJ1-2
CASSSSGTGLGYGYTF
TGTGCCAGCAGCTCCTCCGGGACAGGGCTTGGCTATGGCTACACCTTC
>.|TRBV5-1|.|TRBJ2-2
CASSLGERSSGELFF
TGCGCCAGCAGCTTGGGCGAGAGATCTTCCGGGGAGCTGTTTTTT
>few|TRBV6-5|TRBD2|TRBJ2-7
CASSYGGGTYEQYF
TGTGCCAGCAGTTACGGCGGGGGGACCTACGAGCAGTACTTC
>.|TRBV9|.|TRBJ2-2
CASSVGGNTGELFF
TGTGCCAGCAGCGTAGGTGGCAACACCGGGGAGCTGTTTTTT
>.|TRBV27|TRBD2|TRBJ2-5
CASRLAGPQETQYF
TGTGCCAGCAGACTAGCGGGGCCTCAAGAGACCCAGTACTTC
>.|TRBV18|.|TRBJ1-1
CASSPEYSRLNTEAFF
TGTGCCAGCTCACCTGAATACTCTCGCCTGAACACTGAAGCTTTCTTT
>.|TRBV14|.|TRBJ1-2
CASSPGLQYGYTF
TGTGCCAGCAGTCCAGGGTTGCAATATGGCTACACCTTC
>.|TRBV4-1|.|TRBJ1-2
CASSQVSSRADYGYTF
TGCGCCAGCAGCCAAGTTAGCAGCAGGGCTGACTATGGCTACACCTTC
>.|TRBV25-1|TRBD1|TRBJ1-1
CASAKPGTGGTEAFF
TGTGCCAGCGCCAAGCCGGGTACAGGGGGGACTGAAGCTTTCTTT
>.|TRBV7-9|.|TRBJ2-2
CASSFTLRGANTGELFF
TGTGCCAGCAGCTTTACTTTAAGGGGCGCGAACACCGGGGAGCTGTTTTTT
>.|TRBV13|TRBD2|TRBJ2-7
CASSLGLAGGPFYEQYF
TGTGCCAGCAGCTTAGGTCTAGCGGGGGGGCCATTTTACGAGCAGTACTTC
>.|TRBV7-3|.|TRBJ1-5
CASSFQSNQPQHF
TGTGCCAGCAGCTTTCAGAGCAATCAGCCCCAGCATTTT
>.|TRBV9|TRBD1|TRBJ2-1
CASSVGGGDYNEQFF
TGTGCCAGCAGCGTAGGAGGGGGCGATTACAATGAGCAGTTCTTC
>.|TRBV2|.|TRBJ1-6
CASSEKSLRAPLHF
TGTGCCAGCAGTGAAAAATCCCTGCGGGCACCCCTCCACTTT
>.|TRBV6-1|.|TRBJ2-7
CASSEAALIGGEQYF
TGTGCCAGCAGTGAAGCGGCACTTATTGGCGGCGAGCAGTACTTC
>.|TRBV7-2|TRBD1|TRBJ2-6
CASSLPETGTGANVLTF
TGTGCCAGCAGCTTACCCGAGACAGGGACTGGGGCCAACGTCCTGACTTTC
>.|TRBV5-1|TRBD2|TRBJ2-7
CASSLAGGTYEQYF
TGCGCCAGCAGCTTAGCGGGGGGCACCTACGAGCAGTACTTC
>few|TRBV10-2|TRBD1|TRBJ1-1
CASRTRGPATEAFF
TGCGCCAGCAGAACTAGGGGGCCTGCCACTGAAGCTTTCTTT
>once|TRBV6-1|TRBD2|TRBJ2-1
CASRGVAGGEQFF
TGTGCCAGCAGGGGGGTAGCGGGGGGGGAGCAGTTCTTC